Listed below are T cell receptor beta chains from one sample, sequenced in a study of blood T cell repertoires in COVID-19. The data were produced by immunoSEQ multiplex PCR, yet TCRdb's version contains in-frame clones alone and is incomplete. The table records roughly 420,000 clones, around 87% of them present only once. Source material: PBMCs or T cells enriched from blood (not recorded which). These receptors were taken from a woman in her twenties or thirties with acute COVID-19. CDR3s include the opening cysteine and the closing phenylalanine or tryptophan. D genes are given only for firm matches. Expanded clones get a size class; other rows say once, few or many, or leave the size out.

TRBD1,TRBV5-6,-,TRBJ1-3,CASSPTGAEGNTIYF,TGTGCCAGCAGCCCGACAGGGGCGGAAGGAAACACCATATATTTT
-,TRBV3-1/TRBV3-2,-,TRBJ1-6,CASSQQLGLSYNSPLHF,TGTGCCAGCAGCCAACAACTGGGGCTCTCCTATAATTCACCCCTCCACTTT
-,TRBV7-2,-,TRBJ1-4,CASSLQGLNEKLFF,TGTGCCAGCAGCTTACAGGGATTAAATGAAAAACTGTTTTTT
-,TRBV5-1,-,TRBJ1-3,CASSLDTYSGNTIYF,TGCGCCAGCAGCTTGGACACATACTCTGGAAACACCATATATTTT
TRBD1,TRBV7-2,-,TRBJ2-2,CASSSRDRSGELFF,TGTGCCAGCAGCTCCAGGGACAGAAGCGGGGAGCTGTTTTTT
TRBD1,TRBV5-4,-,TRBJ1-2,CASSAQGGGYTF,TGTGCCAGCAGCGCCCAGGGGGGTGGCTACACCTTC
TRBD1,TRBV2,-,TRBJ1-4,CASEDRVEKLFF,TGTGCCAGCGAGGACAGGGTTGAAAAACTGTTTTTT
-,TRBV3-1/TRBV3-2,-,TRBJ2-1,CASSLGQTSNNEQFF,TGTGCCAGCAGCTTGGGACAGACTAGTAACAATGAGCAGTTCTTC
-,TRBV5-1,-,TRBJ1-1,CASSLRSSRGMNTEAFF,TGCGCCAGCAGCTTGCGTTCAAGCCGGGGTATGAACACTGAAGCTTTCTTT
TRBD1,TRBV15,-,TRBJ1-5,CATSRDLGQQGKGANQPQHF,TGTGCCACCAGCAGAGATTTAGGGCAACAGGGGAAGGGGGCCAATCAGCCCCAGCATTTT
TRBD1,TRBV4-3,-,TRBJ2-4,CASSQDRVLTGGTKNIQYF,TGCGCCAGCAGCCAAGATCGGGTATTGACAGGGGGGACCAAAAACATTCAGTACTTC
TRBD1,TRBV18,once,TRBJ1-2,CASSSQMTGSWGYTF,TGTGCCAGCTCATCGCAAATGACAGGGTCGTGGGGCTACACCTTC
TRBD1,TRBV5-1,-,TRBJ2-7,CASSSPRGYEQYF,TGCGCCAGCAGCTCTCCCAGGGGGTACGAGCAGTACTTC
-,TRBV24-1,-,TRBJ1-1,CATSDRRASEAFF,TGTGCCACCAGTGATCGCAGGGCATCTGAAGCTTTCTTT
-,TRBV9,-,TRBJ1-3,CASSVGSLSGNTIYF,TGTGCCAGCAGCGTAGGGTCACTCTCTGGAAACACCATATATTTT
-,TRBV28,-,TRBJ1-6,CALSEGTVSSPLHF,TGTGCCCTCTCGGAGGGTACGGTTAGTTCACCCCTCCACTTT
TRBD1,TRBV11-1,-,TRBJ2-5,CASSARDRGPETQYF,TGTGCCAGCAGCGCTAGGGACAGGGGACCCGAGACCCAGTACTTC
TRBD1,TRBV6-1,-,TRBJ1-5,CASSEAGGPNQPQHF,TGTGCCAGCAGTGAAGCAGGGGGCCCCAATCAGCCCCAGCATTTT
TRBD2,TRBV10-1,-,TRBJ2-2,CASSDHETSGGAPGTGELFF,TGCGCCAGCAGTGACCACGAGACTAGCGGGGGCGCCCCGGGAACCGGGGAGCTGTTTTTT
TRBD1,TRBV4-3,-,TRBJ2-3,CASSPGTGGADTQYF,TGCGCCAGCAGCCCGGGGACAGGGGGCGCAGATACGCAGTATTTT
-,TRBV12-3/TRBV12-4,-,TRBJ1-1,CQTRGERTEAFF,TGTCAAACACGGGGGGAAAGGACTGAAGCTTTCTTT
TRBD1,TRBV4-1,-,TRBJ1-4,CASSHSRGKLATNEKLFF,TGCGCCAGCAGCCATTCCAGGGGGAAACTCGCAACTAATGAAAAACTGTTTTTT
TRBD1,TRBV2,-,TRBJ1-6,CASTRDRGNSPLHF,TGTGCCAGCACCCGGGACAGGGGTAATTCACCCCTCCACTTT
TRBD1,TRBV11-2,-,TRBJ1-6,CASSLAQGAYSPLHF,TGTGCCAGCAGCTTAGCCCAGGGGGCTTATTCACCCCTCCACTTT
TRBD2,TRBV12-5,-,TRBJ2-2,CASGLAGRGLAGGPNTGELFF,TGTGCTAGTGGTTTGGCGGGCCGGGGACTAGCGGGGGGCCCGAACACCGGGGAGCTGTTTTTT
-,TRBV4-3,-,TRBJ2-1,CASRIDSNSYNEQFF,TGCGCCAGCAGGATCGACAGTAACTCGTACAATGAGCAGTTCTTC
-,TRBV19,once,TRBJ1-1,CASSIVGQDKAFF,TGTGCCAGTAGTATAGTAGGACAAGATAAAGCTTTCTTT
-,TRBV9,few,TRBJ1-1,CASSARTELNTEAFF,TGTGCCAGCAGCGCCAGGACAGAATTGAACACTGAAGCTTTCTTT
TRBD2,TRBV5-1,-,TRBJ2-1,CASRLRTSGPMDEQFF,TGCGCCAGCAGACTGCGGACTAGCGGCCCTATGGATGAGCAGTTCTTC